The rows below give T cell receptor beta chains drawn from one sample of a study of human T cells and chemical hapten exposure. TCRdb re-derived calls from the RACE reads in MiXCR, one entry per CDR3 protein. The table records roughly 260,000 distinct CDR3 sequences, 7.5% to 10% of them present only once. The material sequenced was whole blood, taken in connection with sensitization to the hapten diphenylcyclopropenone (DPC). These receptor sequences come from a woman aged 40 to 50 with alopecia areata. Some clones in this sample may be carry-over from other donors' samples. CDR3s include the opening cysteine and the closing phenylalanine or tryptophan. Fields, in order: D gene, V gene, J gene, clone size, CDR3 DNA, CDR3 protein. The D gene is left open where the match is weak. Not all rows give a size; the values are once, few, many and, for expanded clones, a class.

TRBD1	TRBV5-1	TRBJ1-2	many	TGCGCCTGTCGGCCGACAGGGGGTAACTATGGCTACACCTTC	CACRPTGGNYGYTF
TRBD1	TRBV7-2	TRBJ2-7	few	TGTGCCAGCAGCTCGGGATTTCAGACAGGGGCCGAGCAGTACTTC	CASSSGFQTGAEQYF
.	TRBV13	TRBJ2-1	.	TGTGCCAGCAGCTTAGGAGAAGGAGACAATGAGCAGTTCTTC	CASSLGEGDNEQFF
.	TRBV28	TRBJ2-7	few	TGTGCCACCTGGTCAGGGAATAACGCCTACGAGCAGTACTTC	CATWSGNNAYEQYF
.	TRBV29-1	TRBJ2-1	.	TGCAGCGTTGGGACGGGGAGGCACAATGAGCAGTTCTTC	CSVGTGRHNEQFF
.	TRBV28	TRBJ2-1	few	TGTGCCAGCAGTTTTGAGAATTCCTACAATGAGCAGTTCTTC	CASSFENSYNEQFF
.	TRBV2	TRBJ2-7	many	TGTGCCAGCAACGAGGGCCCGGGGGAGCAGTACTTC	CASNEGPGEQYF
.	TRBV28	TRBJ1-5	many	TGTGCCAGCAGCAAGGGACCGTACAATCAGCCCCAGCATTTT	CASSKGPYNQPQHF
.	TRBV5-1	TRBJ2-1	few	TGCGCCAGCAGCTTGTCGGTCGGCCTGAATGAGCAGTTCTTC	CASSLSVGLNEQFF
.	TRBV6-2/TRBV6-3	TRBJ2-5	many	TGTGCCAGCAGTTGGGAAGAGACCCAGTACTTC	CASSWEETQYF
.	TRBV7-2	TRBJ2-1	.	TGTGCCGGCAGCTTAGATAGCAATGAGCAGTTCTTC	CAGSLDSNEQFF
.	TRBV6-2/TRBV6-3	TRBJ1-5	.	TGTGCCAGCAGTGCCGACCCGACGAGGCGGCCCCAGCATTTT	CASSADPTRRPQHF
.	TRBV5-1	TRBJ1-4	few	TGCGCCAGCAGCTTGGCAGGGATTAATGAAAAACTGTTTTTT	CASSLAGINEKLFF
TRBD1	TRBV20-1	TRBJ1-4	.	TGCAGTGCCGACAGCAACAGGGGCCGGTGGGGTACTAATGAAAAACTGTTTTTT	CSADSNRGRWGTNEKLFF
TRBD2	TRBV5-1	TRBJ2-1	many	TGCGCCAGCAGCTCCGGACTAGCGGGAGTTAATGAGCAGTTCTTC	CASSSGLAGVNEQFF
TRBD2	TRBV28	TRBJ2-2	few	TGTGCCAGCGCTGGGACTACCAACACCGGGGAGCTGTTTTTT	CASAGTTNTGELFF
.	TRBV30	TRBJ2-3	.	TGTGCCTGGAGTGTTGGGGGAGGCACAGATACGCAGTATTTT	CAWSVGGGTDTQYF
TRBD2	TRBV28	TRBJ2-3	many	TGTGCCAGCACCCCTAGCGGTCCTAGCACAGATACGCAGTATTTT	CASTPSGPSTDTQYF
.	TRBV28	TRBJ1-5	.	TGTGCCAGCAGTCCCTTTATGCAGCCCCAGCATTTT	CASSPFMQPQHF
TRBD2	TRBV12-3/TRBV12-4	TRBJ2-1	few	TGTGCCAGCAGCCAGGGACTAGCGGGAGGGAATGAGCAGTTCTTC	CASSQGLAGGNEQFF
TRBD2	TRBV6-2/TRBV6-3	TRBJ2-3	many	TGTGCCACGCTAGCGGGAGGGAGCACAGATACGCAGTATTTT	CATLAGGSTDTQYF
.	TRBV20-1	TRBJ2-3	.	TGCAGTGCTAGTTTTACTAGCAGGCCAGATACGCAGTATTTT	CSASFTSRPDTQYF
.	TRBV2	TRBJ1-5	few	TGTGCCAGCACCTCCGGGGGGGGAAGTCAGCCCCAGCATTTT	CASTSGGGSQPQHF
TRBD2	TRBV5-1	TRBJ2-7	few	TGCGCCAGCAGCTCCGGGTCGGCGGGAGTACACTACGAGCAGTACTTC	CASSSGSAGVHYEQYF
.	TRBV15	TRBJ2-7	few	TGTGCCACCAGCAGAACTTCCGGGACACCCTACGAGCAGTACTTC	CATSRTSGTPYEQYF
.	TRBV6-5	TRBJ2-1	few	TGTGCCAGCGGGAAAGGGGTCAATGAGCAGTTCTTC	CASGKGVNEQFF
TRBD1	TRBV28	TRBJ1-6	few	TGTGCCAGCAGGAGGGGAGGGGGCACGAATTCACCCCTCCACTTT	CASRRGGGTNSPLHF
TRBD2	TRBV12-3/TRBV12-4	TRBJ2-1	.	TGTGCCAGCAGTCCGGGACTAGCGGGAGGGTTTTGGAATGAGCAGTTCTTC	CASSPGLAGGFWNEQFF
.	TRBV6-6	TRBJ2-2	few	TGTGCCAGCAGTCAAGACAGTCCGAACACCGGGGAGCTGTTTTTT	CASSQDSPNTGELFF
TRBD1	TRBV10-3	TRBJ2-2	many	TGTGCCAACTCCGGGACAGGGGGCGATAAGACCGGGGAGCTGTTTTTT	CANSGTGGDKTGELFF
.	TRBV6-2/TRBV6-3	TRBJ2-1	many	TGTGCCAGCAGTCCCTCCGTCTCCTACAATGAGCAGTTCTTC	CASSPSVSYNEQFF
TRBD1	TRBV28	TRBJ2-7	.	TGTGCCAGCAGTTTAAACAGGGGAGTGGAGTACTTC	CASSLNRGVEYF
TRBD2	TRBV6-2/TRBV6-3	TRBJ2-1	.	TGTGCCAGCAGCTCCAGACTAGCGGGAGGCCCCAGCAATGAGCAGTTCTTC	CASSSRLAGGPSNEQFF
.	TRBV18	TRBJ1-2	few	TGTGCCAGCTCACGGGACACAGGAACTAACTATGGCTACACCTTC	CASSRDTGTNYGYTF
TRBD1	TRBV12-3/TRBV12-4	TRBJ2-7	many	TGTGCCAGCAGTTTAAGTCTCGGGTTGGGGACAGGGGACTACGAGCAGTACTTC	CASSLSLGLGTGDYEQYF
.	TRBV4-3	TRBJ1-5	many	TGCGCCAGCAGCCAAGGTGCGGAGAGGGATCAGCCCCAGCATTTT	CASSQGAERDQPQHF
.	TRBV6-2/TRBV6-3	TRBJ2-7	.	TGTGCCAGCGAAACAGAAGGGGCTGGGACCTACGAGCAGTACTTC	CASETEGAGTYEQYF
.	TRBV9	TRBJ1-2	few	TGTGCCAGCAGCAGAGACTATAACTATGGCTACACCTTC	CASSRDYNYGYTF
TRBD1	TRBV4-1	TRBJ2-5	few	TGCGCCAGCAGCCAAGCCTTGCTAGGGACAGAAGAGACCCAGTACTTC	CASSQALLGTEETQYF
TRBD2	TRBV20-1	TRBJ2-7	.	TGCAGTGCTAGCACACTAGCGGGAAGTTTACCCTACGAGCAGTACTTC	CSASTLAGSLPYEQYF